This TCR beta chain was recovered during a study of T cells in Graves' hyperthyroidism and ophthalmopathy. This clonotype showed up many times. Its matching antigen is unknown. The patients, who ranged from 18 to 65 in age, presented with newly diagnosed hyperthyroidism lasting under 2 months. The study left out patients who had uncontrolled infection, other autoimmune disease, pregnancy or lactation. The TCR beta CDR3 regions underwent amplification using RNA transcripts as the source. HTBI primers were the set used in a first-round RT-PCR of the TCR CDR3. From the multiplex PCR reads, TCRdb called clonotypes with MiXCR, one entry per CDR3 protein. The sample records roughly 630,000 distinct CDR3 sequences, around 16% being singletons. General study results and limits: Blood also contained most expanded thyroid clonotypes above 0.001. The model made its ophthalmopathy prediction, and onset followed a median roughly six months later.

Sample: blood. This receptor was identified in a woman in her thirties with Graves' hyperthyroidism.

Written as DNA, the CDR3 is TGTGCCAGCAGTTCCGGAGCAGCACGGGGCACAGATACGCAGTATTTT. Translation gives CASSSGAARGTDTQYF. This rearrangement joins TRBV6-1 to TRBJ2-3; D is undetermined. The CDR3 is 16 amino acids. The germline V gene encodes CDR1 MNHNS and CDR2 SASEGT. The V end was cut by 5 bases, the J end by 1 base, with 16 bases between.